The next 2 T cell receptor beta chains were all read from a single sample in a study of identifying expanded T cells in peripheral blood. Profiled with immunoSEQ multiplex PCR; TCRdb holds only in-frame clones, not every one. Seen here are approximately 120,000 clones, around 89% observed once, and the top ten hold 7% to 9%. The sequencing sample was made of blood. The receptors derive from a person between 18 and 70 years old in good health.

The chain carries TRBV21-1 and TRBJ1-5. TRBV21-1 is a pseudogene. This CDR3 region has 15 residues. For the CDR3, the DNA is TGTGCCAGCAGCAAGTATTGTCGGGGGATGCAGCCCCAGCATTTT. Residues: CASSKYCRGMQPQHF.

The chain recombines TRBV7-2 with TRBJ2-5; D uncertain. V was trimmed by 1 base and J by 4 bases, leaving 13 bases between them. Germline CDR1 is SGHTA and CDR2 is FQGNSA. CDR3 length: 15 amino acids. The CDR3 loop is CASSLGGAGRETQYF. In DNA form, the CDR3 reads TGTGCCAGCAGCTTAGGTGGCGCAGGAAGAGAGACCCAGTACTTC.